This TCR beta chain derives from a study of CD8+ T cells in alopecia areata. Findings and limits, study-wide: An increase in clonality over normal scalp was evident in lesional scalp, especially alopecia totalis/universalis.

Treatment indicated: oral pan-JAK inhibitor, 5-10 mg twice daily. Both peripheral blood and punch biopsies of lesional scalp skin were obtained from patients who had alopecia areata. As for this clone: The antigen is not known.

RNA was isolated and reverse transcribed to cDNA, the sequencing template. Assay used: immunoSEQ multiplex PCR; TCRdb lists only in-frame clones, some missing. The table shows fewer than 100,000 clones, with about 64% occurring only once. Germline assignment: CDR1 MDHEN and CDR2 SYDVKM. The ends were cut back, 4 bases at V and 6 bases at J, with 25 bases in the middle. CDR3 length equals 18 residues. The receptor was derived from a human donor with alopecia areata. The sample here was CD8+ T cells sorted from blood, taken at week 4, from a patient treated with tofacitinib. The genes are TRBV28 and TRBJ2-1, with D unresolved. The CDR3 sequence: CASSSDSVKETPGNEQFF. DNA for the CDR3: TGTGCCAGCAGTTCCGATTCCGTAAAGGAGACTCCTGGCAATGAGCAGTTCTTC.